The sequence of this TCR beta chain was determined in a study of blood T cell repertoires in COVID-19 (dated by TCRdb to about 2020). About the full investigation: Samples from collaborators originated in the United States, Italy and Spain and spanned both the acute and convalescent phases of COVID-19. The repertoires were released in a freely available public database intended as a resource for research on the immune response to SARS-CoV-2. The prospective study material was composed of cDNA or gDNA derived from T cells, B-cell-depleted T cells, or PBMCs. Samples were obtained from the ongoing ImmuneRACE study (first 160 participants) and from approximately 1,200 subjects provided by 6 global collaborators. The sample metadata nearly always contained a de-identified subject ID, COVID-19 status, age in years and sex. Deeply sampled blood TCRbeta repertoires from subjects exposed to, actively infected with, or recovered from COVID-19 were included in the dataset. Where HLA class I and class II types were available, the types were taken from metadata supplied by the sample provider, not from assay-based typing. What the study reported, not specific to this receptor: Clinical and demographic metadata were provided uncurated, with the amount varying by source and participant.

TCRbeta CDR3 regions were amplified from genomic DNA using the immunoSEQ Assay, a bias-controlled multiplex PCR. Regarding the original processing steps: Nucleated cell counts per sample were estimated from amplification of reference gene primers within the assay. Sequence reads were collapsed and filtered to measure the absolute abundance of every unique TCRbeta CDR3 rearrangement. For each sample, productive Simpson clonality was calculated as the square root of Simpson's diversity index over productive rearrangements. The table comes from immuneACCESS by way of TCRdb, which keeps in-frame sequences with V and J called. Part of the clones is missing from these tables; in studies checked, under half for an unresolved V gene and the rest for unknown reasons. D and trimming were read from the DNA, whereas the V and J calls and clone size are those reported in that table. The sample table holds some 220,000 clones, of which roughly 90% were seen once. The ten most abundant clones make up less than 4.5% of the sample.

The junction shows trimming of 3 bases on V and 0 bases on J, plus 10 bases between the germline ends. Per the germline V gene, KGHDR is the CDR1 and SFDVKD is the CDR2. The CDR3 contains 15 residues, cysteine and phenylalanine counted. Left in the record is the CDR3 DNA by itself, 45 bases read in frame from the first base. Participants in the prospective study were aged about 18 to 95 years, lived in under 30 United States geographic areas, and enrolled through a virtual design. In the prospective study, cohorts were assigned on the basis of participant-reported clinical history obtained from a screening survey and a study questionnaire. Each participant in the prospective study had whole blood, serum and a nasopharyngeal or oropharyngeal swab collected by mobile phlebotomists. Prospective study participants could optionally give additional blood draws and questionnaires over an approximately two-month period. Before DNA extraction, prospective study blood samples were shipped either frozen or at room temperature.

Points on this clone: The antigen it recognizes is unknown. No base-level quality is on record; no much larger clone is a single base apart.

The rearrangement combines TRBV24-1 with TRBJ2-5, and possibly TRBD2, on 5 matching bases. The sample taken for sequencing was PBMCs or T cells enriched from blood (not recorded which). This TCR came from a woman between 40 and 50 years old with acute COVID-19. The DNA sequence reads TGTGCCACCAGTGATACTCGGCGGGACCAAGAGACCCAGTACTTC. It translates to CATSDTRRDQETQYF.